A selection of T cell receptor beta chains follows, all from one sample in a study of blood T cell repertoires in COVID-19. This table comes from immunoSEQ multiplex PCR, and its TCRdb copy is limited to in-frame clones, with some not included. The repertoire includes 200,000 to 250,000 clones, roughly four fifths of them detected once, and 7.5% to 9% sits in the top ten. The sample consisted of peripheral blood. These receptors came from a woman aged 80 or over with COVID-19, enrolled during active disease. CDR3s include the opening cysteine and the closing phenylalanine or tryptophan. D genes are given only for firm matches. For some rows the clone size is stated as once, few or many, or as a class when expanded; others skip it.

15	TRBV6-5	few	.	TRBJ1-3	TGTGCCAGCAGACAGGGTTTGCCCTCTGGAAACACCATATATTTT	CASRQGLPSGNTIYF
13	TRBV6-1	.	TRBD2	TRBJ2-1	TGTGCCAGCAGTGAAGGGGCTAGCGGGGGCCAGGTCTTC	CASSEGASGGQVF
17	TRBV19	few	TRBD2	TRBJ2-4	TGTGCCAGTAGTCCCGTCCGGGAGGGATGGGCCAAAAACATTCAGTACTTC	CASSPVREGWAKNIQYF
14	TRBV2	.	.	TRBJ1-2	TGTGCCAGCAGTGAAGAAGGGGCTGGATATGGCTACACCTTC	CASSEEGAGYGYTF
13	TRBV5-1	.	.	TRBJ1-1	TGCGCCAGCAGCGCCGGGGGCGGGGGTGAAGCTTTCTTT	CASSAGGGGEAFF
13	TRBV5-1	few	.	TRBJ1-2	TGCGCCAGCAGCTACGGACAGCGAACGGGCTACACCTTC	CASSYGQRTGYTF
12	TRBV7-9	.	TRBD1	TRBJ1-2	TGTGCCAGCAGCCTTGACAGGGTGGGCTACACCTTC	CASSLDRVGYTF
15	TRBV6-5	.	TRBD2	TRBJ2-1	TGTGCCAGCAGCCGAAGCGGGGCCCGGGCCAATGAGCAGTTCTTC	CASSRSGARANEQFF
17	TRBV11-2	.	.	TRBJ1-6	TGTGCCAGCAGCTTTAGCGGGGGTTTCTCCTATAATTCACCCCTCCACTTT	CASSFSGGFSYNSPLHF
15	TRBV9	.	TRBD2	TRBJ2-1	TGTGCCAGCAGCGGACTAGCGGGAGTATTCAGTGAGCAGTTCTTC	CASSGLAGVFSEQFF
16	TRBV11-2	.	.	TRBJ2-1	TGTGCCAGCACCCCAACTTCGGGACTCCGCTACAATGAGCAGTTCTTC	CASTPTSGLRYNEQFF
15	TRBV6-5	.	TRBD1	TRBJ2-1	TGTGCCAGCAGTTGGACCGGGACAGGGGGGGATGAGCAGTTCTTC	CASSWTGTGGDEQFF
15	TRBV5-1	.	.	TRBJ2-1	TGCGCCAGCAACCCAGCGGGCCACGAGTGGAGTGAGCAGTTCTTC	CASNPAGHEWSEQFF
14	TRBV7-3	.	.	TRBJ2-3	TGTGCCAGCAGCTCAGGGGTCATCACAGATACGCAGTATTTT	CASSSGVITDTQYF
15	TRBV18	.	.	TRBJ1-5	TGTGCCAGCTCACCGGGCGGGTTTAGCAATCAGCCCCAGCATTTT	CASSPGGFSNQPQHF
15	TRBV9	.	TRBD1	TRBJ1-6	TGTGCCAGCAGCCCGCGAGGGGGCGGGAATTCACCCCTCCACTTT	CASSPRGGGNSPLHF
16	TRBV6-5	.	.	TRBJ1-5	TGTGCCAGCAGTTACTCACCCGGGGGAATCAATCAGCCCCAGCATTTT	CASSYSPGGINQPQHF
13	TRBV19	.	.	TRBJ2-1	TGTGCCAGTAGGGTTAGCGGAGATAATGAGCAGTTCTTC	CASRVSGDNEQFF
13	TRBV28	.	TRBD1	TRBJ2-5	TGTGCCAGCAGGACAGGGGGCGGAGAGACCCAGTACTTC	CASRTGGGETQYF
16	TRBV18	.	TRBD1	TRBJ1-5	TGTGCCAGCTCACCACCCGGGACAGGCGGGGAGGGGCCCCAGCATTTT	CASSPPGTGGEGPQHF
14	TRBV5-1	.	TRBD1	TRBJ1-1	TGCGCCAGCAGCTTTAGGGGGCAGTCTGTTGAAGCTTTCTTT	CASSFRGQSVEAFF
14	TRBV7-3	.	.	TRBJ2-5	TGTGCCAGCAGCTTAAGTGTTGAGCAAGAGACCCAGTACTTC	CASSLSVEQETQYF
14	TRBV9	.	TRBD2	TRBJ2-1	TGTGCCAGCAGCCCAGGGACTGCGGGGGATGAGCAGTTCTTC	CASSPGTAGDEQFF
16	TRBV27	.	TRBD1	TRBJ1-4	TGTGCCAGCAGTTTAATGGGCCAGGGGGAAGGTGAAAAACTGTTTTTT	CASSLMGQGEGEKLFF
11	TRBV29-1	.	.	TRBJ2-1	TGCAGCGTTGAAGGAGCCTTGGAGCAGTTCTTC	CSVEGALEQFF
17	TRBV5-4	.	.	TRBJ2-2	TGTGCCAGCAGCACTGGGGGGCGGGACAGATCAACCGGGGAGCTGTTTTTT	CASSTGGRDRSTGELFF
14	TRBV5-6	.	.	TRBJ1-5	TGTGCCAGCAGCTTGGCGGGGACTGTGCAGCCCCAGCATTTT	CASSLAGTVQPQHF
12	TRBV3-1/TRBV3-2	.	TRBD1	TRBJ2-3	TGTGCCAGTGAACAGGGGAGAGATACGCAGTATTTT	CASEQGRDTQYF
15	TRBV2	.	.	TRBJ1-4	TGTGCCAGCAGTGGGAGGACAGAGTTTTTGTCCGAACTGTTTTTT	CASSGRTEFLSELFF
12	TRBV6-5	.	.	TRBJ1-4	TGTGCCAGCGGGCCCTACCGAGAAAAACTGTTTTTT	CASGPYREKLFF
16	TRBV13	.	.	TRBJ2-4	TGTGCCAGCAGCTCCCCCCACCGATTGGCCAGGGACATTCAGTACTTC	CASSSPHRLARDIQYF
13	TRBV2	once	.	TRBJ1-1	TGTGCCAGCAGTAGAGAGGTGAACACTGAAGCTTTCTTT	CASSREVNTEAFF
13	TRBV3-1/TRBV3-2	.	.	TRBJ2-7	TGTGCCAGCAGCCAAGAGGGCAACTACGAGCAGTACTTC	CASSQEGNYEQYF
13	TRBV2	.	.	TRBJ1-6	TGTGCCAGCGGGCCCGCCTATAATTCACCCCTCCACTTT	CASGPAYNSPLHF
14	TRBV4-1	.	.	TRBJ2-3	TGCGCCAGCAGCCAAGTGACAGACCCAGATACGCAGTATTTT	CASSQVTDPDTQYF
15	TRBV9	.	TRBD2	TRBJ2-3	TGTGCCAGCAGCATGACTAGCGGGGCCGGCAATACGCAGTATTTT	CASSMTSGAGNTQYF
13	TRBV7-9	.	.	TRBJ2-2	TGTGCCAGCAGGTCACAGGGCGTCGGGGAGCTGTTTTTT	CASRSQGVGELFF
15	TRBV5-5	.	.	TRBJ1-3	TGTGCCAGCAGCTTGGACGGGAGCTCTGGAAACACCATATATTTT	CASSLDGSSGNTIYF
13	TRBV7-3	.	.	TRBJ2-2	TGTGCCAGCAGCTTATTGCGCAACGGGGAGCTGTTTTTT	CASSLLRNGELFF
16	TRBV3-1/TRBV3-2	.	TRBD1	TRBJ1-3	TGTGCCAGCAGCCAGTCCACAGGGGGATCTGGAAACACCATATATTTT	CASSQSTGGSGNTIYF
13	TRBV13	.	.	TRBJ1-2	TGTGCCAGCAGCTTAGAAAGGGGTACAGGCTACACCTTC	CASSLERGTGYTF
13	TRBV27	once	.	TRBJ2-1	TGTGCCAGCAGTGCACATACCCAGGGCGAGCAGTTCTTC	CASSAHTQGEQFF
12	TRBV10-3	.	.	TRBJ2-7	TGTGCCATCAGTGGGGGAGGAGGCGAGCAGTACTTC	CAISGGGGEQYF
13	TRBV29-1	.	TRBD1	TRBJ2-7	TGCAGCGTTCTCCGGGACAGATCCTACGAGCAGTACTTC	CSVLRDRSYEQYF
14	TRBV12-5	.	.	TRBJ2-2	TGTGCTAGTGGCCTGGGGGGGAACACCGGGGAGCTGTTTTTT	CASGLGGNTGELFF
12	TRBV18	.	TRBD2	TRBJ2-1	TGTGCCAGCTCTACTTCAGCGGGAGAGCAGTTCTTC	CASSTSAGEQFF
16	TRBV15	.	.	TRBJ1-6	TGTGCCACCAGCAGAGATCGGGGCTCCTATAATTCACCCCTCCACTTT	CATSRDRGSYNSPLHF